This TCR beta chain was obtained from a study of blood T cell repertoires in COVID-19. The assay was immunoSEQ multiplex PCR, and TCRdb's table has in-frame clones only and misses some. The sample includes some 270,000 clones, roughly 82% of them seen just once. The CDR3 loop spans 16 amino acids. CDR1 is MNHEY and CDR2 is SVGAGI in the germline V gene. V lost 2 bases, J lost 5 bases, and 16 bases lay in between. Sequencing input: peripheral blood. This clonotype was obtained from a woman of 80 years or more with COVID-19, enrolled during active disease. The chain recombines TRBV6-5 with TRBJ1-5; D is ambiguous. The CDR3 protein is CASSYLGLSPDQPQHF. The DNA for the CDR3 is TGTGCCAGCAGTTACCTCGGACTTTCCCCCGATCAGCCCCAGCATTTT.